The text below deals with one TCR beta chain. The method was immunoSEQ multiplex PCR; TCRdb's version includes in-frame clones alone and lacks a portion of them. The sample yields 70,000 to 100,000 clones, around 89% seen once. This sample is part of a study of blood T cell repertoires in COVID-19. Overall study context: The analysed material was cDNA or gDNA that came from T cells, B-cell-depleted T cells, or PBMCs.

V lost 0 bases to trimming and J lost 8 bases, with 16 bases between them. This CDR3 is built from 15 residues. The germline CDR1 and CDR2 sequences are MGHRA and YSYEKL. The chain has TRBV4-1 and TRBJ1-2; possible D gene TRBD1, 5 bases. Sequences were obtained from peripheral blood. The sequence came from a man aged 45-60 years with COVID-19, enrolled during active disease. The CDR3 sequence: CASSQEKGPRFGYTF. The CDR3 DNA reads as TGCGCCAGCAGCCAAGAAAAGGGGCCGAGGTTCGGCTACACCTTC.